The clone carrying this TCR beta chain has a count of ten or more. Its cognate antigen is unknown. CDR3 size: 17 residues. Unmatched junction bases numbered 7, after V lost 0 bases and J lost 1 base. The germline V gene encodes CDR1 MNHNY and CDR2 SVGAGI (reference sequence). These data come from a study of tumor-infiltrating lymphocytes in primary liver carcinoma. Study findings and constraints: Relative to tumor region pairs, the tumor-adjacent and tumor-blood pairs showed overlap that was lower.

Alongside blood RNA obtained from unsorted whole blood, germline DNA was also extracted. The investigators made TCR beta cDNA from 500 ng total RNA, using a constant-region primer. Three nested multiplex PCR rounds of slightly modified ARM-PCR generated TCR beta libraries. Forward primers for TRBV1-TRBV30 and a C-beta reverse primer served the first two PCR rounds, at about 10 cycles each. TCRdb used MiXCR to reprocess the multiplex PCR reads, holding one entry per CDR3 protein. The sample has hundreds of thousands of distinct CDR3 sequences, roughly 60% seen once. The sequence came from a man aged 35 to 55 with primary liver carcinoma and hepatitis B virus infection. The rearrangement links TRBV6-6 to TRBJ2-7; 9 nucleotides line up with TRBD2. Material: peripheral blood. This CDR3 is CASSYSLAGAQSYEQYF. The CDR3 DNA reads as TGTGCCAGCAGTTACTCTTTAGCGGGAGCCCAATCCTACGAGCAGTACTTC.